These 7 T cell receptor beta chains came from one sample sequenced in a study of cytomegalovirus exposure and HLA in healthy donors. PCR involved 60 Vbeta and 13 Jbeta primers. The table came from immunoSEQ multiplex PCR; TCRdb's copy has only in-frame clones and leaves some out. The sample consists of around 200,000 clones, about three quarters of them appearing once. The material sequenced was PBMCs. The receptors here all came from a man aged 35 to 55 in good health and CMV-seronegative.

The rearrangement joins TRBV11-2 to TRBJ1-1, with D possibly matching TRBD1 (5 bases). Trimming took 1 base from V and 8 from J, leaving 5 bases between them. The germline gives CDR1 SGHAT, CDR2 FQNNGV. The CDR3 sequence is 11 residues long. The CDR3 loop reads CASSLGTEAFF. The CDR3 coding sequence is TGTGCCAGCAGCTTAGGGACAGAAGCTTTCTTT.

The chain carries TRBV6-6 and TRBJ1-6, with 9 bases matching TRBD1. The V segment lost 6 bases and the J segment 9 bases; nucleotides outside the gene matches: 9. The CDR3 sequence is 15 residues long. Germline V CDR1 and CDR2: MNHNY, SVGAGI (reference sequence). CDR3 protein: CASRSTGGLGSPLHF. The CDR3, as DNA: TGTGCCAGCAGGAGTACAGGGGGCTTAGGTTCACCCCTCCACTTT.

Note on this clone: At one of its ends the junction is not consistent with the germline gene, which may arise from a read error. The CDR3 here is CASSQEGGGSYNEQFF. The CDR3 DNA reads TGTGCCAGCAGCCAAGAGGGGGGGGGCTCCTACAATGAGCAGTTCTTC. V gene TRBV4-1 combines with J gene TRBJ2-1; the D gene is possibly TRBD2 (7 bases). The CDR3 runs 16 residues. Germline V gene sequence: CDR1 MGHRA, CDR2 YSYEKL.

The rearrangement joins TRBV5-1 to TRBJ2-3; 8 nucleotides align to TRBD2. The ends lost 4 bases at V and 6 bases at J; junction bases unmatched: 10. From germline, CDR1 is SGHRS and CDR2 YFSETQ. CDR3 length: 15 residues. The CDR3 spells CASSPRGTSVDTQYF. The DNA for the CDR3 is TGCGCCAGCAGCCCGAGGGGGACTAGTGTGGATACGCAGTATTTT. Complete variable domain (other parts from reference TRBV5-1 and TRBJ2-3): KAGVTQTPRYLIKTRGQQVTLSCSPISGHRSVSWYQQTPGQGLQFLFEYFSETQRNKGNFPGRFSGRQFSNSRSEMNVSTLELGDSALYLCASSPRGTSVDTQYFGPGTRLTVL.

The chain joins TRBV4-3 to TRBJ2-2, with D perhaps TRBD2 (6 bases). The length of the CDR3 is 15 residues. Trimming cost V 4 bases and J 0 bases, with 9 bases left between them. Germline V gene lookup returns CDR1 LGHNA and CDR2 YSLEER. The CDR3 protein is CASSRGGTNTGELFF. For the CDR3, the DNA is TGCGCCAGCAGCCGTGGGGGGACGAACACCGGGGAGCTGTTTTTT.

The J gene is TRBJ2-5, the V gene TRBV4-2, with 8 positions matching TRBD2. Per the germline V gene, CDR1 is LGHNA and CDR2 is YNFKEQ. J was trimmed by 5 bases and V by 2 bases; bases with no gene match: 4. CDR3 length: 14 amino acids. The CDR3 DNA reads TGTGCCAGCAGCCAAACGGGGGGGCAGGAGACCCAGTACTTC. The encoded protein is CASSQTGGQETQYF.

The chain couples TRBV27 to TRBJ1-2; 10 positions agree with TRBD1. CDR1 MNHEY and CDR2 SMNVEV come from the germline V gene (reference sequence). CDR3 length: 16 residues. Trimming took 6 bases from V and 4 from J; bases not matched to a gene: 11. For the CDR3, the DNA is TGTGCCAGCAGCCCCGCGACAGGGGGCTCAGTCTATGGCTACACCTTC. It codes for CASSPATGGSVYGYTF.